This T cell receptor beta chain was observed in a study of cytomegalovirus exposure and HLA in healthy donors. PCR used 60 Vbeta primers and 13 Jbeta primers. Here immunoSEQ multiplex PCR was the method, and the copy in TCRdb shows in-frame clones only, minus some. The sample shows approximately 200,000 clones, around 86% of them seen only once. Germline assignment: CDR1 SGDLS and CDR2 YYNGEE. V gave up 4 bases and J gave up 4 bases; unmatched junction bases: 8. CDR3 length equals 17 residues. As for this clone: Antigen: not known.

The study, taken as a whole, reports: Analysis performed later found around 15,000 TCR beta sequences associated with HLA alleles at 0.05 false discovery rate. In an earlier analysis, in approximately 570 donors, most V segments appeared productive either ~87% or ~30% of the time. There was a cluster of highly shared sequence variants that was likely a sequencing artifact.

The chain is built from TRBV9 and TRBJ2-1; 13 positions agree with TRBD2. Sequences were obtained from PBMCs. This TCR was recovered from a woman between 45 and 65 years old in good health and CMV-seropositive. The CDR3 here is CASSTGTSGTLYNEQFF. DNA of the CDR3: TGTGCCAGCAGCACGGGGACTAGCGGGACCTTATACAATGAGCAGTTCTTC.